These T cell receptor beta chains were read from a single sample in a study of OX40 agonist ivuxolimab in advanced cancers. Sequencing was performed with immunoSEQ multiplex PCR; in TCRdb, only in-frame clones are kept and a portion is missing. The sample yields roughly 50,000 clones, around 86% seen once. The specimen was CD4+ or CD8+ T cells sorted from blood, collected in a trial of the OX40 agonist ivuxolimab. The receptors shown here come from an adult with an advanced solid tumor such as melanoma, head and neck, liver or kidney cancer. The CDR3 runs from the conserved cysteine through the conserved F or W. D genes are given only for firm matches. A row's size may be missing; if present it is once, few, many or a size class.

CDR3 protein	CDR3 DNA	J gene	D gene	V gene	clone size
CASGTGGYGYTF	TGTGCCAGCGGTACAGGGGGCTATGGCTACACCTTC	TRBJ1-2	TRBD1	TRBV27	-
CASRNGLNEKLFF	TGTGCCAGCAGAAATGGGCTTAATGAAAAACTGTTTTTT	TRBJ1-4	-	TRBV2	few
CASREGNQPQHF	TGTGCCAGCAGGGAAGGCAATCAGCCCCAGCATTTT	TRBJ1-5	-	TRBV6-1	-
CASSPRSGGSTDTQYF	TGTGCCAGCTCACCACGCAGCGGGGGAAGCACAGATACGCAGTATTTT	TRBJ2-3	TRBD2	TRBV18	-
CASSPMGTLQNYGYTF	TGTGCCAGCAGCCCCATGGGGACACTACAGAACTATGGCTACACCTTC	TRBJ1-2	-	TRBV5-6	-
CASGDISEKLFF	TGTGCCAGCGGGGACATATCCGAAAAACTGTTTTTT	TRBJ1-4	-	TRBV12-1	-
CASSFTGGGNSPLHF	TGTGCCAGCAGTTTCACCGGCGGGGGTAATTCACCCCTCCACTTT	TRBJ1-6	-	TRBV6-6	-
CASSWYRAYGYTF	TGCGCCAGCAGCTGGTACAGGGCCTATGGCTACACCTTC	TRBJ1-2	-	TRBV5-1	once
CASSPRKRGTDTGELFF	TGTGCCAGCTCACCCCGCAAGCGGGGAACCGACACCGGGGAGCTGTTTTTT	TRBJ2-2	TRBD2	TRBV18	-
CASSLGLAGGGGTDTQYF	TGTGCCAGCAGCTTAGGGCTAGCGGGAGGCGGCGGGACAGATACGCAGTATTTT	TRBJ2-3	TRBD2	TRBV7-8	-
CASSWPRTGGNEQFF	TGCGCCAGCAGTTGGCCCCGGACAGGGGGCAATGAGCAGTTCTTC	TRBJ2-1	TRBD1	TRBV4-1	-
CASSGDMNTEAFF	TGTGCCAGCTCAGGGGATATGAACACTGAAGCTTTCTTT	TRBJ1-1	-	TRBV18	-
CASSLGDIMNTEAFF	TGCGCCAGCAGCTTGGGGGACATCATGAACACTGAAGCTTTCTTT	TRBJ1-1	-	TRBV5-1	-
CATTSGLTDTQYF	TGCGCCACAACTAGCGGGCTCACAGATACGCAGTATTTT	TRBJ2-3	TRBD2	TRBV10-1	-
CASRPGTTEGDTQYF	TGTGCCAGCAGACCTGGGACCACTGAGGGAGATACGCAGTATTTT	TRBJ2-3	-	TRBV2	-
CASRLRRENTEAFF	TGTGCCAGCAGACTCCGCAGGGAGAACACTGAAGCTTTCTTT	TRBJ1-1	-	TRBV6-5	-
CASSLGSGAHYEQYF	TGTGCCAGCAGCTTAGGGTCGGGGGCCCACTACGAGCAGTACTTC	TRBJ2-7	-	TRBV7-7	few
CATKGGLFYEQYF	TGTGCCACCAAGGGGGGACTCTTCTACGAGCAGTACTTC	TRBJ2-7	-	TRBV6-6	-
CASSFGGTDYGYTF	TGCGCCAGCAGCTTTGGTGGGACAGACTATGGCTACACCTTC	TRBJ1-2	TRBD1	TRBV5-1	once
CASRDLIQGRNQPQHF	TGCGCCAGCAGGGACCTAATACAGGGGCGGAATCAGCCCCAGCATTTT	TRBJ1-5	TRBD1	TRBV10-2	-
CASSEIREEYF	TGTGCCAGCAGTGAAATCCGTGAAGAGTACTTC	TRBJ2-7	-	TRBV6-1	-
CASSGQESYEQYF	TGTGCCAGTAGCGGACAGGAATCCTACGAGCAGTACTTC	TRBJ2-7	TRBD1	TRBV19	-
CASSGTRVLGELFF	TGTGCCAGTAGCGGGACGAGGGTCCTCGGGGAGCTGTTTTTT	TRBJ2-2	-	TRBV19	-
CASSHETRDRGLLPPRADTQYF	TGCGCCAGCAGCCACGAAACCCGGGACAGGGGGCTATTGCCACCGCGAGCAGATACGCAGTATTTT	TRBJ2-3	TRBD1	TRBV4-1	-
CSVEEGAGGYTF	TGCAGCGTTGAAGAGGGGGCAGGTGGCTACACCTTC	TRBJ1-2	-	TRBV29-1	-
CASSLGAGGKNEQFF	TGTGCCAGCAGTTTAGGGGCGGGAGGGAAAAATGAGCAGTTCTTC	TRBJ2-1	TRBD2	TRBV28	-
CASMAIGGNYGYTF	TGTGCCAGTATGGCCATCGGGGGTAACTATGGCTACACCTTC	TRBJ1-2	-	TRBV19	-
CASSYIPRGSGDGYTF	TGCGCCAGCAGCTACATCCCCAGGGGATCGGGGGATGGCTACACCTTC	TRBJ1-2	-	TRBV5-1	-
CASSPSSGGQETQYF	TGTGCCAGCTCACCATCGTCGGGAGGGCAGGAGACCCAGTACTTC	TRBJ2-5	TRBD2	TRBV18	-
CSAEPGGSYEQYF	TGCAGCGCTGAACCTGGGGGCAGTTACGAGCAGTACTTC	TRBJ2-7	-	TRBV29-1	-
CASSERRLGANTEAFF	TGTGCCAGCAGTGAGCGGAGATTGGGCGCGAACACTGAAGCTTTCTTT	TRBJ1-1	-	TRBV6-1	-
CASREDVQGNTEAFF	TGTGCCAGCAGGGAAGATGTACAGGGAAACACTGAAGCTTTCTTT	TRBJ1-1	-	TRBV2	once
CASRTSGGISYNEQFF	TGCGCCAGCAGGACTAGCGGGGGGATTTCCTACAATGAGCAGTTCTTC	TRBJ2-1	TRBD2	TRBV5-1	-
CASSQELLNEKLFF	TGCGCCAGCAGCCAAGAGCTTCTTAATGAAAAACTGTTTTTT	TRBJ1-4	-	TRBV4-1	-
CASRGYNEQFF	TGTGCCAGCAGGGGATACAATGAGCAGTTCTTC	TRBJ2-1	-	TRBV5-4	-
CASRSPGGSYGYTF	TGTGCCAGCAGGTCCCCCGGGGGCTCCTATGGCTACACCTTC	TRBJ1-2	-	TRBV6-5	-
CASSAPGQWESYEQYF	TGTGCCAGCAGTGCGCCGGGACAGTGGGAATCCTACGAGCAGTACTTC	TRBJ2-7	TRBD1	TRBV6-6	-
CASSYSSGATNEKLFF	TGTGCCAGCAGTTACTCGTCAGGTGCAACTAATGAAAAACTGTTTTTT	TRBJ1-4	-	TRBV6-5	-
CASRFSGGAGADTQYF	TGCGCCAGCAGATTTTCAGGGGGCGCAGGGGCAGATACGCAGTATTTT	TRBJ2-3	TRBD1	TRBV5-1	-
CASSRAADTSNTGELFF	TGTGCCAGTAGTAGAGCTGCGGACACCTCGAACACCGGGGAGCTGTTTTTT	TRBJ2-2	-	TRBV19	-
CASSQQVDTSYTF	TGTGCCAGCAGCCAGCAGGTGGACACGAGCTACACCTTC	TRBJ1-2	-	TRBV14	-
CASSLFQGDNEQFF	TGTGCCAGCAGCTTGTTCCAAGGGGACAATGAGCAGTTCTTC	TRBJ2-1	-	TRBV7-6	-
CAISDRGLAGSSDTQYF	TGTGCCATCAGTGACCGAGGACTAGCGGGTAGCTCAGATACGCAGTATTTT	TRBJ2-3	TRBD2	TRBV10-3	once
CASSYSRDGGSGYGYTF	TGCGCCAGCAGTTATAGCCGGGACGGAGGGAGCGGCTATGGCTACACCTTC	TRBJ1-2	-	TRBV5-1	-
CASSPDRGITEAFF	TGTGCCAGCTCACCGGACAGGGGGATCACTGAAGCTTTCTTT	TRBJ1-1	TRBD1	TRBV18	-
CASRGMGGAGYGYTF	TGTGCCAGCAGGGGGATGGGGGGCGCAGGCTATGGCTACACCTTC	TRBJ1-2	-	TRBV7-2	-
CASSPGLAGGLDTQYF	TGCGCCAGCAGCCCCGGACTAGCGGGAGGGTTGGATACGCAGTATTTT	TRBJ2-3	TRBD2	TRBV5-1	-
CAWSLYVGYTF	TGTGCCTGGAGTCTGTATGTCGGCTACACCTTC	TRBJ1-2	-	TRBV30	-
CASSDGTVRSQHF	TGTGCCAGCAGTGACGGGACGGTTCGGTCCCAGCATTTT	TRBJ1-5	-	TRBV6-1	-
CASSLEVAGPQETQYF	TGTGCCAGCAGCTTAGAGGTGGCGGGGCCCCAAGAGACCCAGTACTTC	TRBJ2-5	-	TRBV7-6	-
CSVEKDVTNTEAFF	TGCAGCGTTGAGAAGGACGTAACGAACACTGAAGCTTTCTTT	TRBJ1-1	-	TRBV29-1	-
CASSPGTGNSPLHF	TGTGCCAGCTCACCAGGGACAGGGAATTCACCCCTCCACTTT	TRBJ1-6	TRBD1	TRBV18	-
CASSLQGDRYF	TGTGCCAGCAGCTTACAGGGGGATCGGTACTTC	TRBJ2-4	TRBD1	TRBV7-2	-
CASSRLAGVRTGELFF	TGCGCCAGCAGCCGGCTAGCGGGAGTCCGCACCGGGGAGCTGTTTTTT	TRBJ2-2	TRBD2	TRBV4-3	few
CASSEQGSAETQYF	TGTGCCAGCAGTGAACAGGGCTCCGCGGAGACCCAGTACTTC	TRBJ2-5	-	TRBV2	once
CASSSRDRSYEQYF	TGTGCCAGCAGCTCCCGGGACCGCTCCTACGAGCAGTACTTC	TRBJ2-7	-	TRBV6-5	-
CASRAGQGGRGGYGYTF	TGTGCCAGCAGAGCCGGACAGGGCGGCCGGGGAGGCTATGGCTACACCTTC	TRBJ1-2	TRBD1	TRBV2	-
CASSSTPGQGARETQYF	TGTGCCAGCAGCTCTACCCCGGGACAGGGGGCGAGAGAGACCCAGTACTTC	TRBJ2-5	TRBD1	TRBV7-6	-
CASSGSADTQYF	TGTGCCAGCAGTGGGAGTGCAGATACGCAGTATTTT	TRBJ2-3	-	TRBV7-8	few
CASSLDRAGNTIYF	TGTGCCAGCAGTTTGGACAGGGCCGGAAACACCATATATTTT	TRBJ1-3	TRBD1	TRBV28	-